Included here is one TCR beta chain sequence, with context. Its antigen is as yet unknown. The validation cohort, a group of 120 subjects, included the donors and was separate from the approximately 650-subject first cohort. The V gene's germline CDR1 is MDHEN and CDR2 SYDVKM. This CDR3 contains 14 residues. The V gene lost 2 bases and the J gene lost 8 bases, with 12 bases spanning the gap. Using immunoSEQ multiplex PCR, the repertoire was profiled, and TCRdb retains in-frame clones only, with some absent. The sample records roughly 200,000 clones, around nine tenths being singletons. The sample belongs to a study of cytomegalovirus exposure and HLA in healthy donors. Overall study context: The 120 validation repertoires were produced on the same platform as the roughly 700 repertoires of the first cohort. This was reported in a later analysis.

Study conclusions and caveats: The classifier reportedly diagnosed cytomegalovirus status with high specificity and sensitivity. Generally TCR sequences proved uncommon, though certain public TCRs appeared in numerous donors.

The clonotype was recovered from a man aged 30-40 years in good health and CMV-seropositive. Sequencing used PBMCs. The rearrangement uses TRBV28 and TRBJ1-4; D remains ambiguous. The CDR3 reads CASSLTRRLEKLFF. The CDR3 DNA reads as TGTGCCAGCAGTTTAACCCGCAGGTTGGAAAAACTGTTTTTT.